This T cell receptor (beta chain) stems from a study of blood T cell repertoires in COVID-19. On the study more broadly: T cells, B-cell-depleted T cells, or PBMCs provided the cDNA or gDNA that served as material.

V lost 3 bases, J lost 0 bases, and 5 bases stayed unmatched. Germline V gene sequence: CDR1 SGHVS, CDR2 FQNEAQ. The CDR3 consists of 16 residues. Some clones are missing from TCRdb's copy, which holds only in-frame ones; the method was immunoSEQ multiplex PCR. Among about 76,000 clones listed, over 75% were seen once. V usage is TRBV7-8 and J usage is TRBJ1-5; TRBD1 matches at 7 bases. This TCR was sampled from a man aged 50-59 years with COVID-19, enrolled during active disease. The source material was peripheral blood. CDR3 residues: CASSFGTANSNQPQHF. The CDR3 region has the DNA TGTGCCAGCAGCTTCGGGACAGCAAATAGCAATCAGCCCCAGCATTTT.